Each of the 10 T cell receptor beta chains below was sequenced from the same sample in a study of technical replicates of blood from several donors. Profiled with immunoSEQ multiplex PCR; TCRdb holds only in-frame clones, not every one. Of around 80,000 clones listed, roughly 98% are singletons. The sequencing input was T cells isolated from PBMCs. The receptors here all came from a human donor in good health.

This clone was observed a single time. The chain carries TRBV27 and TRBJ2-7, with 12 bases fitting TRBD2. The germline V gene has CDR1 MNHEY and CDR2 SMNVEV (reference sequence). The CDR3 contains 15 residues. V was clipped by 6 bases and J by 7 bases; unmatched bases: 10. The CDR3 nucleotides read TGTGCCAGCAGCCTAGCGGGAGGGCCGTCAAGAGAGCAGTACTTC. It translates to CASSLAGGPSREQYF.

The chain carries TRBV4-1 and TRBJ1-2, with D perhaps TRBD1 (6 bases). The germline gives CDR1 MGHRA, CDR2 YSYEKL. CDR3 length: 17 amino acids. Trimming cost V 0 bases and J 0 bases, with 14 bases left between them. The CDR3 protein is CASSQDPAGVANYGYTF. CDR3 nucleotide sequence: TGCGCCAGCAGCCAAGATCCGGCAGGGGTGGCTAACTATGGCTACACCTTC.

The chain carries TRBV7-3 and TRBJ1-2; 7 bases are a match to TRBD1. Germline V gene data show CDR1 as SGHTA and CDR2 as FQGTGA. V lost 5 bases and J lost 1; bases outside the gene matches: 10. CDR3 length: 16 amino acids. In DNA form, the CDR3 reads TGTGCCAGCAGCCCAAGGGACAGATTCTTTAACTATGGCTACACCTTC. This translates into CASSPRDRFFNYGYTF.

The rearrangement joins TRBV15 to TRBJ2-2, with TRBD2 matching over 12 bases. Germline V lookup: CDR1 LNHNV, CDR2 YYDKDF (reference sequence). Trimming cost V 1 base and J 1 base; bases outside gene matches: 1. This CDR3 is 17 amino acids long. Here the CDR3 DNA reads TGTGCCACCAGCAGAGGACTAGCGGGAGAGAACACCGGGGAGCTGTTTTTT. This gives the protein CATSRGLAGENTGELFF.

The chain recombines TRBV28 with TRBJ1-1, with D perhaps matching TRBD1 (5 bases). Deletions cut 4 bases from V and 1 base from J, with 10 bases between. The germline V gene has CDR1 MDHEN and CDR2 SYDVKM. The CDR3 runs to 14 residues. The chain's CDR3 is CASSSRVRNTEAFF. The CDR3 nucleotides are TGTGCCAGCAGTTCCAGGGTACGGAACACTGAAGCTTTCTTT.

This clone showed up just once. This chain connects TRBV5-1 to TRBJ2-2; a weak D match, TRBD1 (5 bases). The CDR3 runs 13 residues. Germline V CDR1 and CDR2: SGHRS, YFSETQ. V lost 2 bases, J lost 4 bases, and 6 bases lay in between. DNA of the CDR3: TGCGCCAGCAGCTTTCAGGGCACCGGGGAGCTGTTTTTT. Amino acid sequence: CASSFQGTGELFF.

J is TRBJ1-2 and V is TRBV29-1; D may be TRBD1 (6 bases). There are 12 residues in the CDR3. Trimming took off 8 bases at V and 0 bases at J, with 10 bases between the two ends. The germline gives CDR1 SQVTM, CDR2 ANQGSEA. Here the CDR3 reads CSTTGANYGYTF. CDR3 sequence (DNA): TGCAGCACGACAGGAGCTAACTATGGCTACACCTTC.

This clone has only one observation. This chain joins TRBV7-8 and TRBJ2-1; 9 positions match TRBD2. Germline lookup yields CDR1 SGHVS and CDR2 FQNEAQ. This CDR3 has 16 residues. The junction had 9 bases not matched to a gene; V was cut back by 5 bases and J by 4 bases. The CDR3 bases are TGTGCCAGCAGCCCCCGTTCTAGCGGGGTATACAATGAGCAGTTCTTC. Protein product: CASSPRSSGVYNEQFF. Full variable domain (remainder filled in from reference TRBV7-8 and TRBJ2-1): GAGVSQSPRYKVAKRGQDVALRCDPISGHVSLFWYQQALGQGPEFLTYFQNEAQLDKSGLPSDRFFAERPEGSVSTLKIQRTQQEDSAVYLCASSPRSSGVYNEQFFGPGTRLTVL.

V gene TRBV6-1 combines with J gene TRBJ1-1, with D unclear. This CDR3 has 18 residues. Germline V CDR1 and CDR2: MNHNS, SASEGT. The V end was cut by 0 bases, the J end by 7 bases, with 24 bases between. The CDR3 DNA follows: TGTGCCAGCAGTGAAGCGCGGCAGCTCAACATCAGAGAGTTTGAAGCTTTCTTT. Its protein is CASSEARQLNIREFEAFF.

V is TRBV18 and J is TRBJ2-5; maybe TRBD2 (6 bases). Germline V CDR1 and CDR2: KGHSH, LQKENI. V lost 6 bases and J lost 5, with 10 bases in between. The CDR3 is 12 amino acids. The CDR3 DNA reads TGTGCCAGCTCCCGACTAGGGGAGACCCAGTACTTC. This translates into CASSRLGETQYF.